Sequencing of this T cell receptor (beta chain) was carried out in a study of OX40 agonist ivuxolimab in advanced cancers. Study-wide context: Patients were around 83% male with ages roughly 20 to 85, mean roughly 64.

General study results and limits: Low levels of normalized T-cell clonal expansion also appeared in some nonresponders.

This clone showed up just a few times. Its specificity is unknown. Assay: immunoSEQ multiplex PCR; the TCRdb copy retains only in-frame clones and omits some. The repertoire holds about 27,000 clones, with about 86% as singletons. V was shortened by 4 bases and J by 0 bases, with 17 bases between the two germline ends. This CDR3 comprises 17 residues. Germline V CDR1 and CDR2: SGHRS, YFSETQ. The receptor was isolated from an adult with an advanced solid tumor such as melanoma, head and neck, liver or kidney cancer. Sequencing used CD4+ or CD8+ T cells sorted from blood, obtained in a trial of the OX40 agonist ivuxolimab. The V call is TRBV5-1, the J call TRBJ1-3; maybe TRBD1 (5 bases). In DNA, the CDR3 is TGCGCCAGCAGCCCATACGGACCGGGGCACTCTGGAAACACCATATATTTT. Its protein product is CASSPYGPGHSGNTIYF.